The 23 T cell receptor beta chains below all came from one sample that was sequenced in a study of blood T cell repertoires in COVID-19. Sequencing was performed with immunoSEQ multiplex PCR; in TCRdb, only in-frame clones are kept and a portion is missing. The profile shows roughly 250,000 clones, approximately 86% of them singletons. Specimen: PBMCs or T cells enriched from blood (not recorded which). These receptors originate from a woman in her 30s with acute COVID-19.

The V and J genes are TRBV28 and TRBJ2-3, with 7 bases that match TRBD2. The V gene end was trimmed by 8 bases and the J gene end by 4 bases; junction bases not matched to a gene: 9. Germline loops: CDR1 MDHEN, CDR2 SYDVKM. CDR3 length: 14 amino acids. For the CDR3, the DNA is TGTGCCAGCCTAAGCGGGATCGGGTCAGATACGCAGTATTTT. Its protein is CASLSGIGSDTQYF.

The genes are TRBV18 and TRBJ2-1; D is perhaps TRBD1 (5 bases). V lost 3 bases and J 7 bases, leaving 13 bases between the germline ends. CDR3 length: 14 amino acids. Germline values: CDR1 KGHSH, CDR2 LQKENI. The DNA for the CDR3 is TGTGCCAGCTCACCGCAGACCACAGGTAATGAGCAGTTCTTC. It translates to CASSPQTTGNEQFF.

The chain recombines TRBV7-9 with TRBJ2-3, with D tentatively TRBD2 (5 bases). CDR3 length: 14 residues. V lost 6 bases, J lost 2 bases, and 12 bases lay in between. Germline CDR1 is SEHNR and CDR2 is FQNEAQ (reference sequence). The CDR3 region is CASSIGLVTDTQYF. The CDR3 nucleotides are TGTGCCAGCAGTATCGGACTGGTCACAGATACGCAGTATTTT. The whole variable domain, remainder taken from reference TRBV7-9 and TRBJ2-3, is DTGVSQNPRHKITKRGQNVTFRCDPISEHNRLYWYRQTLGQGPEFLTYFQNEAQLEKSRLLSDRFSAERPKGSFSTLEIQRTEQGDSAMYLCASSIGLVTDTQYFGPGTRLTVL.

The V and J genes are TRBV5-1 and TRBJ2-4; TRBD2 is a possible D gene (6 bases). Deletions cut 4 bases from V and 0 bases from J, with 29 bases between. Per germline, CDR1 SGHRS and CDR2 YFSETQ. The CDR3 is made up of 21 amino acids. The CDR3 DNA follows: TGCGCCAGCAGCCCCCGCGGGGCGAGCGCCCCACCAGCCCTAGCCAAAAACATTCAGTACTTC. It is translated as CASSPRGASAPPALAKNIQYF.

The chain employs TRBV6-2 or TRBV6-3 and TRBJ2-1; D call uncertain. The CDR3 has 12 residues. The germline gives CDR1 MNHEY, CDR2 SVGEGT. The V end was cut by 2 bases, the J end by 10 bases, with 9 bases between. CDR3 bases: TGTGCCAGCAGTTACGCCCCGGAGGAGCAGTTCTTC. This translates into CASSYAPEEQFF.

The chain uses TRBV7-9 and TRBJ2-7; D is ambiguous. V dropped 1 base and J dropped 2 bases, with 6 bases sitting between them. CDR1 is SEHNR, CDR2 FQNEAQ, per germline (reference sequence). The CDR3 contains 13 residues. The CDR3 region is CASSLDTTYEQYF. As DNA, the CDR3 is TGTGCCAGCAGCTTAGACACAACCTACGAGCAGTACTTC.

The rearrangement links TRBV6-1 to TRBJ1-2; D might be TRBD1 (6 bases). Germline CDR1 and CDR2: MNHNS and SASEGT. CDR3 length: 16 residues. Trimming left V 2 bases short and J 0 bases short, with 13 bases between. CDR3 DNA: TGTGCCAGCAGTGAACAGGGGTCGCTCCCTAACTATGGCTACACCTTC. Translated: CASSEQGSLPNYGYTF.

The chain employs TRBV30 and TRBJ2-5, with D possibly TRBD2 on 6 matching bases. Germline lookup yields CDR1 GTSNPN and CDR2 SVGIG (reference sequence). V was clipped by 3 bases and J by 2 bases, with 16 bases between them. CDR3 length: 15 amino acids. CDR3 bases: TGTGCCTGGAGCCTGGGCGGGACCCCGCAAGAGACCCAGTACTTC. Its translation is CAWSLGGTPQETQYF.

The J gene is TRBJ1-2, the V gene TRBV5-4; a possible D gene is TRBD1 (6 bases). Germline V gives CDR1 SGHNT, CDR2 YYREEE (reference sequence). This CDR3 is built from 15 residues. Trimming took 1 base from V and 1 from J, leaving 11 bases between them. CDR3 sequence (DNA): TGTGCCAGCAGCTTGACAGGGAGAAATAACTATGGCTACACCTTC. This gives the protein CASSLTGRNNYGYTF.

For the CDR3, the DNA is TGCGCCAGCAGCCAAGAAGCGGGACCCAATCAGCCCCAGCATTTT. It encodes CASSQEAGPNQPQHF. J is TRBJ1-5 and V is TRBV4-3; weak D call: TRBD1 (5 bases). From germline, CDR1 is LGHNA and CDR2 YSLEER. The CDR3 is 15 amino acids. V lost 0 bases and J lost 3, with 9 bases in between.

This chain uses TRBV7-9 with TRBJ1-1, with D uncertain. The CDR3 is made up of 12 amino acids. Between the trimmed V and J ends, which lost 5 bases and 11 bases, there was a span of 15 bases. The V gene's germline CDR1 is SEHNR and CDR2 FQNEAQ (reference sequence). DNA of the CDR3: TGTGCCAGCAGCCCTTCTGTTTTCTCGGCTTTCTTT. Residues: CASSPSVFSAFF.

The J gene is TRBJ2-6, the V gene TRBV18, with a tentative D call TRBD1 (6 bases). Germline CDR1 reads KGHSH; CDR2 reads LQKENI. The CDR3 totals 17 residues. V shed 3 bases and J shed 4 bases, with 16 bases lying between them. CDR3: CASSPVRGTVGANVLTF. The CDR3, as DNA: TGTGCCAGCTCACCGGTCAGGGGTACGGTAGGGGCCAACGTCCTGACTTTC.

The chain has TRBV6-1 and TRBJ2-5, with D perhaps matching TRBD2 (6 bases). This CDR3 is built from 15 residues. CDR1 and CDR2 (germline): MNHNS, SASEGT. Trimming stripped 2 bases from V and 5 bases from J, with 15 bases between. The CDR3 sequence is CASSEMRGAGETQYF. The CDR3, as DNA: TGTGCCAGCAGTGAAATGAGGGGCGCGGGGGAGACCCAGTACTTC.

This clone was seen once. The chain uses TRBV11-2 and TRBJ1-2; D gene ambiguous. The CDR3 is 13 amino acids. Germline CDR1 is SGHAT and CDR2 is FQNNGV. V was trimmed by 5 bases and J by 2 bases, leaving 9 bases between them. This CDR3 is CASSLRVNYGYTF. The CDR3 nucleotides read TGTGCCAGCAGCCTCCGGGTGAACTATGGCTACACCTTC.

The chain uses TRBV10-3 and TRBJ2-7; 8 nucleotides agree with TRBD1. Germline CDR1 ENHRY, CDR2 SYGVKD. The CDR3 is made up of 13 amino acids. V shed 11 bases and J 2 bases; nucleotides not matched to a gene: 8. The CDR3 bases are TGTGCCGCCACCGGGACAGGCACCTACGAGCAGTACTTC. Translated: CAATGTGTYEQYF.

This clone was detected many times. This rearrangement joins TRBV2 to TRBJ2-3; D remains ambiguous. Germline values: CDR1 SNHLY, CDR2 FYNNEI. This CDR3 spans 11 amino acids. Trimming took off 4 bases at V and 4 bases at J, with 3 bases between the two ends. CDR3 nucleotides: TGTGCCAGCAGTGTAGCAGATACGCAGTATTTT. It is translated as CASSVADTQYF.

The J gene is TRBJ1-1, the V gene TRBV5-1; D might be TRBD1 (5 bases). Germline assignment: CDR1 SGHRS and CDR2 YFSETQ. CDR3 length: 15 residues. The V end was cut by 0 bases, the J end by 5 bases, with 14 bases between. CDR3 nucleotides: TGCGCCAGCAGCTTGGGGGTAGCAGGGTGGACTGAAGCTTTCTTT. It yields the protein CASSLGVAGWTEAFF.

The V gene is TRBV6-5, the J gene TRBJ2-7; tentatively, D is TRBD1 (5 bases). CDR3 size: 13 residues. V was shortened by 6 bases and J by 6 bases, with 15 bases between the two germline ends. Germline V gene sequence: CDR1 MNHEY, CDR2 SVGAGI. The CDR3 sequence is CASRWGQAGEQYF. CDR3 in DNA: TGTGCCAGCAGGTGGGGCCAGGCAGGCGAGCAGTACTTC.

This rearrangement joins TRBV15 to TRBJ2-3, with D hard to call. V lost 4 bases, J lost 2 bases, and 16 bases lay in between. The CDR3 has 16 amino acids. CDR1 and CDR2 (germline): LNHNV, YYDKDF (reference sequence). CDR3 protein: CATSTHAGRPTDTQYF. The CDR3, as DNA: TGTGCCACCAGCACCCACGCTGGCAGGCCCACAGATACGCAGTATTTT.

The chain links TRBV6-5 to TRBJ2-2; tentatively, D is TRBD1 (6 bases). From germline, CDR1 is MNHEY and CDR2 SVGAGI. The CDR3 loop spans 15 amino acids. Trimming pared 2 bases from V and 0 bases from J, leaving 7 bases between. CDR3 nucleotide sequence: TGTGCCAGCAGTTACGGGACACCGAACACCGGGGAGCTGTTTTTT. It codes for CASSYGTPNTGELFF.

V and J are TRBV7-8 and TRBJ2-1; TRBD2 matches at 9 bases. Per germline, CDR1 SGHVS and CDR2 FQNEAQ. The ends lost 1 base at V and 1 base at J; junction bases unmatched: 5. There are 17 residues in the CDR3. In DNA, the CDR3 is TGTGCCAGCAGCTTAGAAATGGCGGGAGGGTCCTACAATGAGCAGTTCTTC. Translation gives CASSLEMAGGSYNEQFF.

The chain combines TRBV15 with TRBJ1-6; 7 nucleotides agree with TRBD1. Germline trimming cut 5 bases from V and 5 bases from J; bases unmatched to any gene: 6. This CDR3 is 15 amino acids long. Per the germline V gene, CDR1 is LNHNV and CDR2 is YYDKDF (reference sequence). CDR3 sequence reads: CATSSHRGNNSPLHF. The CDR3 DNA is TGTGCCACCAGCTCCCACAGGGGCAATAATTCACCCCTCCACTTT.

The chain has TRBV6-5 and TRBJ1-5; possibly TRBD1 for D (5 bases). Germline V CDR1 and CDR2: MNHEY, SVGAGI. The CDR3 is 13 residues long. V was trimmed by 7 bases and J by 5 bases, leaving 12 bases between them. CDR3 sequence (DNA): TGTGCCAGCATACGGGGGGGGGATCAGCCCCAGCATTTT. This codes for CASIRGGDQPQHF.